This T cell receptor (beta chain) was sequenced for a study of control samples from healthy donors and cancer patients. Germline loops: CDR1 SGHVS, CDR2 FQNEAQ. V gave up 1 base and J gave up 9 bases, with 13 bases separating them. The CDR3 is 14 amino acids. Profiling relied on immunoSEQ multiplex PCR, and the TCRdb table lists in-frame clones only, not all of them. The sample has 120,000 to 150,000 clones; 70% to 90% are singletons. The sequence was obtained from a woman in her twenties or thirties in good health. The sequenced material came from blood. The genes are TRBV7-8 and TRBJ2-1; no clear D. CDR3 sequence: CASSLGPDPSEQFF. The DNA for the CDR3 is TGTGCCAGCAGCTTAGGACCAGACCCAAGTGAGCAGTTCTTC.